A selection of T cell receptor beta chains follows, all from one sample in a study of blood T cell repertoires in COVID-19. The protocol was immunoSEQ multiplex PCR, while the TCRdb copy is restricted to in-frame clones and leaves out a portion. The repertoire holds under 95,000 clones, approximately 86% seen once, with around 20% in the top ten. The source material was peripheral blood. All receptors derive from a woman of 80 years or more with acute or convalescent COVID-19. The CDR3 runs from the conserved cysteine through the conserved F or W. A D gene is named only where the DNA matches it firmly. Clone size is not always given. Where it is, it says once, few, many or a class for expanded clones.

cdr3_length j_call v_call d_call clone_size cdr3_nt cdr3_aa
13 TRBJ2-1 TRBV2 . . TGTGCCAGTAACGAGAGGACCTACAATGAGCAGTTCTTC CASNERTYNEQFF
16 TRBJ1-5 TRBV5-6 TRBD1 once TGTGCCAGCAGCTCCGGCAGGGACAGCCCAAATCAGCCCCAGCATTTT CASSSGRDSPNQPQHF
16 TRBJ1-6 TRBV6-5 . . TGTGCCAGCAGTTCCTCACCCCAGGGGTATAATTCACCCCTCCACTTT CASSSSPQGYNSPLHF
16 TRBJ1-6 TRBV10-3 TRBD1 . TGTGCCATCAGTGGAACCAACAGGGGGGCAAATTCACCCCTCCACTTT CAISGTNRGANSPLHF
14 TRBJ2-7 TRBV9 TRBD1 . TGTGCCAGCAGCGAATCAGGGGGCCGGGACGAGCAGTACTTC CASSESGGRDEQYF
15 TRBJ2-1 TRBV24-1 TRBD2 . TGTGCCACCAGTGACCCGGGGCTAGCGGACAATGAGCAGTTCTTC CATSDPGLADNEQFF
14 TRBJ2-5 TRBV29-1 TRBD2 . TGCAGCGTTGTGGGTGTCGGGGGGGTAGAGACCCAGTACTTC CSVVGVGGVETQYF
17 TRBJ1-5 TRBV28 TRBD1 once TGTGCCAGCAGTCTCGGGACAGGGAGTCTGGGCAATCAGCCCCAGCATTTT CASSLGTGSLGNQPQHF
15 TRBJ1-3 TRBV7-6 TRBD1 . TGTGCCAGCAGCCCGGGGACAGGGTCTGGAAACACCATATATTTT CASSPGTGSGNTIYF
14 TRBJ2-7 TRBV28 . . TGTGCCAGCAGTGCCGGACAGCCCCCCTACGAGCAGTACTTC CASSAGQPPYEQYF
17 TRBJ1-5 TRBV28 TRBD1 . TGTGCCAGCAGTTTCGCGGGGACAGGGGGCTCCGGTCAGCCCCAGCATTTT CASSFAGTGGSGQPQHF
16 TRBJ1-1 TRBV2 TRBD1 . TGTGCCAGCAGGAGGACGGGACAGCTAATGAACACTGAAGCTTTCTTT CASRRTGQLMNTEAFF
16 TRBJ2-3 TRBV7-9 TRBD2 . TGTGCCAGCAGCTCGCCCAGCGGGGGAGCCTCCGCTACGCAGTATTTT CASSSPSGGASATQYF
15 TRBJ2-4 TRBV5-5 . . TGTGCCAGCAGCTTGGGGACAGTGTCCAAAAACATTCAGTACTTC CASSLGTVSKNIQYF
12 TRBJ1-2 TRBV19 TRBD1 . TGTGCCAGTGTCGGGACAGGGTTTCGCTACACCTTC CASVGTGFRYTF
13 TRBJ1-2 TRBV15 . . TGTGCCACCAGCAGAGGACAGGAATATGGCTACACCTTC CATSRGQEYGYTF
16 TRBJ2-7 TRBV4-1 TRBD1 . TGCGCCAGCAGCCAAGAACCCGGGACAGGGGGTTACGAGCAGTACTTC CASSQEPGTGGYEQYF
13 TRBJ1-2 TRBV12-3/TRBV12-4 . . TGTGCCAGCAGTTTAAAAATTGAGATGGGCTACACCTTC CASSLKIEMGYTF
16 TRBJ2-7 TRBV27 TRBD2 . TGTGCCAGCAGTTTATCGTTCGGCGGGGGGGCCCACGAGCAGTACTTC CASSLSFGGGAHEQYF
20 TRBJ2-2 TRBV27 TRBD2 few TGTGCCAGCAGTTTAAGGCCACCTAGCGGGGGGGCCCCGAACACCGGGGAGCTGTTTTTT CASSLRPPSGGAPNTGELFF
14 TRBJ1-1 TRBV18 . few TGTGCCAGCTCACCGGACAGCCTGGGAACTGAAGCTTTCTTT CASSPDSLGTEAFF
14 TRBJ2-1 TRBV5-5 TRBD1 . TGTGCCAGCAGTTCTACGGACAGGGGTAATGAGCAGTTCTTC CASSSTDRGNEQFF
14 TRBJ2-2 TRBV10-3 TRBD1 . TGTGCCATAAGGACAGGGATAGGGACCGGGGAGCTGTTTTTT CAIRTGIGTGELFF
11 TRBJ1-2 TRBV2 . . TGTGCCAGAGGGGCCGGCTATGGCTACACCTTC CARGAGYGYTF
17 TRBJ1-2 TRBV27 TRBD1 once TGTGCCAGCAGGGCCCTGGGACAGGGGACCACTAACTATGGCTACACCTTC CASRALGQGTTNYGYTF
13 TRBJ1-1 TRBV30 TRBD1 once TGTGCCTGGAGGGGGGACAGCTTCACTGAAGCTTTCTTT CAWRGDSFTEAFF
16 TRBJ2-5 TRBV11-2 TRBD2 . TGTGCCAGCAGCTTAGGGAGCGGGGGGGCCGGGGAGACCCAGTACTTC CASSLGSGGAGETQYF
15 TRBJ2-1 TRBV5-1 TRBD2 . TGCGCCAGCAGCTTGGCCCTAGCGGGGTACAATGAGCAGTTCTTC CASSLALAGYNEQFF
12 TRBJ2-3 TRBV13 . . TGTGCCAGCAGTCCCATCACAGATACGCAGTATTTT CASSPITDTQYF
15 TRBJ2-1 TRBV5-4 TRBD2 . TGTGCCAGCAGCTTGCAAGTACTAGCGAGGGATGAGCAGTTCTTC CASSLQVLARDEQFF
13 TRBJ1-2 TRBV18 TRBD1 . TGTGCCAGCTCCGAGGGGGCGGGGCATGGCTACACCTTC CASSEGAGHGYTF
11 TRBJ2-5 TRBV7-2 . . TGTGCCAGCAGCTTTCGAGAGACCCAGTACTTC CASSFRETQYF
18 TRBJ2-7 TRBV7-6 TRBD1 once TGTGCCAGCAGCTTAGCCAGAAACCGACAGGGGGAAACCTACGAGCAGTACTTC CASSLARNRQGETYEQYF
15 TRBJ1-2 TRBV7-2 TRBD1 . TGTGCCAGCAGCTTCCGGGACAGGGGGGTCTATGGCTACACCTTC CASSFRDRGVYGYTF
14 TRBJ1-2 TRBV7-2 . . TGTGCCAGCAGCTTCACAATACCAAACTATGGCTACACCTTC CASSFTIPNYGYTF
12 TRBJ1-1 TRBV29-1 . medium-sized TGCAGCGTTGACAGGCTCAACACTGAAGCTTTCTTT CSVDRLNTEAFF
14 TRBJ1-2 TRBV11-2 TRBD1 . TGTGCCAGCAGCTTAGCTGAGACAGGGAATGGCTACACCTTC CASSLAETGNGYTF
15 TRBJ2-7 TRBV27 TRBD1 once TGTGCCAGCAGTTTCCGACAGGGTCTTACCTACGAGCAGTACTTC CASSFRQGLTYEQYF
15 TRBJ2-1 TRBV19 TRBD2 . TGTGCCAGTAAGAGGGGCGGGGGAGATTACAATGAGCAGTTCTTC CASKRGGGDYNEQFF
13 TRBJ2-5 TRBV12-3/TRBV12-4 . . TGTGCCAGCAGCCCAACAGGGACCGAGACCCAGTACTTC CASSPTGTETQYF
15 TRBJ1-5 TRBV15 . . TGTGCCACCAGCAGAGATCCGGGGGGCAATCAGCCCCAGCATTTT CATSRDPGGNQPQHF
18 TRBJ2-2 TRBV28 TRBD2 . TGTGCCAGTGTAACGCCGGGACTAGCGACACTAGGGGCCGGGGAGCTGTTTTTT CASVTPGLATLGAGELFF
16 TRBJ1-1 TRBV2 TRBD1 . TGTGCCAGCAGTGCCTCCCGACAGGGACGGAACACTGAAGCTTTCTTT CASSASRQGRNTEAFF
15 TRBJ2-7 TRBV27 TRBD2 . TGTGCCAGCAGTTTATCGGGAGGGTTTTTCGGCGAGCAGTACTTC CASSLSGGFFGEQYF
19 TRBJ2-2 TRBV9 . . TGTGCCAGCAGCCCGAGGTGGGGACAATACTCCTCGAGGACCGGGGAGCTGTTTTTT CASSPRWGQYSSRTGELFF
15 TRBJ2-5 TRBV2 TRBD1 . TGTGCCAGCAGTGGGGGGACAGGGCCACAAGAGACCCAGTACTTC CASSGGTGPQETQYF